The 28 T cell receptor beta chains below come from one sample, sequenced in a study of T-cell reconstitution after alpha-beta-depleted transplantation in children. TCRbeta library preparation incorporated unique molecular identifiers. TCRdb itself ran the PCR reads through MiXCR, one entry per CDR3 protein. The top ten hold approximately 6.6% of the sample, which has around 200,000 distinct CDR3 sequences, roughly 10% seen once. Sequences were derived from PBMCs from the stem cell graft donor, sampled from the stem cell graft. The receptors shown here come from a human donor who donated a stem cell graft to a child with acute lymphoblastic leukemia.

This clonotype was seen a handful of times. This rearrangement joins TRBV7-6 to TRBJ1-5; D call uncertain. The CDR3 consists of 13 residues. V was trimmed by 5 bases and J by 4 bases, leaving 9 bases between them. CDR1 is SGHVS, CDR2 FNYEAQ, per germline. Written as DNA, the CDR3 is TGTGCCAGCAGCCTGGAAATAAATCAGCCCCAGCATTTT. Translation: CASSLEINQPQHF.

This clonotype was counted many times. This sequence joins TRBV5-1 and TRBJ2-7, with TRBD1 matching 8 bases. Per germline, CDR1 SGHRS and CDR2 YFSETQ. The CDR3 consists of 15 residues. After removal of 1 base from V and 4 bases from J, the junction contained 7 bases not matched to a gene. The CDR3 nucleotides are TGCGCCAGCAGCTTGAGGAACAGGGGGAAATACGAGCAGTACTTC. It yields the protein CASSLRNRGKYEQYF.

The DNA of the CDR3 is TGTGCCAGACTCGATCAGCCCCAGCATTTT. Its protein product is CARLDQPQHF. The chain is built from TRBV5-3 and TRBJ1-5; D ambiguous. TRBV5-3 is an ORF, with its function uncertain. V lost 7 bases to trimming and J lost 5 bases, with 4 bases between them. The CDR3 length is 10 residues.

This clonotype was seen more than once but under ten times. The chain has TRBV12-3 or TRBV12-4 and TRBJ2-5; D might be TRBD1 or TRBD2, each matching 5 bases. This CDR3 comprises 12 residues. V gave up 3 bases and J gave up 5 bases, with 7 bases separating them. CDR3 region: CASSFWGETQYF. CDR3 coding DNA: TGTGCCAGCAGTTTCTGGGGGGAGACCCAGTACTTC.

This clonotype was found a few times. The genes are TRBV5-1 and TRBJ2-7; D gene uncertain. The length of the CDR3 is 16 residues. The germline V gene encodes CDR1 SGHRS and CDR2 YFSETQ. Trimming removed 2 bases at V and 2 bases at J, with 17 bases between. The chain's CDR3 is CASSFGPNHPPYEQYF. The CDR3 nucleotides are TGCGCCAGCAGCTTTGGCCCGAACCATCCCCCCTACGAGCAGTACTTC.

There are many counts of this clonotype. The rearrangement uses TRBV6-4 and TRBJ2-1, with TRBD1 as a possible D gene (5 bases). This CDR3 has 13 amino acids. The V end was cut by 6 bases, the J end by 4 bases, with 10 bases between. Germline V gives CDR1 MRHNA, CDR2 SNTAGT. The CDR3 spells CASSEDTYNEQFF. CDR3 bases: TGTGCCAGCAGCGAGGACACTTACAATGAGCAGTTCTTC.

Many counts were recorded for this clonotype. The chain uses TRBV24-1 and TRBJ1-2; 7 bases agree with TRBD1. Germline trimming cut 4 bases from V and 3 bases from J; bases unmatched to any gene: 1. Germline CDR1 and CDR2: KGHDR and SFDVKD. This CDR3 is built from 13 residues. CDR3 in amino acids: CATSDGTDYGYTF. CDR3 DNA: TGTGCCACCAGTGACGGGACAGACTATGGCTACACCTTC.

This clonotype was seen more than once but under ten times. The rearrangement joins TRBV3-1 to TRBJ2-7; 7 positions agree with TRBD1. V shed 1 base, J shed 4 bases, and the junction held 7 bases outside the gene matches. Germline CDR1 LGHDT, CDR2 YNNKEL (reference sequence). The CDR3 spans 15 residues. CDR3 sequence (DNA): TGTGCCAGCAGCCAAGGAACAGGGGTCTTGTACGAGCAGTACTTC. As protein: CASSQGTGVLYEQYF.

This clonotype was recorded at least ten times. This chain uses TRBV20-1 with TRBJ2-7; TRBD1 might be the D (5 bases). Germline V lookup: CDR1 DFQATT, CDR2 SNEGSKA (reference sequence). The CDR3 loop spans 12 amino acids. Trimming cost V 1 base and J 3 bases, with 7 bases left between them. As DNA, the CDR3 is TGCAGTGCTAGAGGACAGAACTACGAGCAGTACTTC. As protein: CSARGQNYEQYF.

The chain's CDR3 is CASSLAPGNIQYF. CDR3 nucleotides: TGTGCCAGCAGCTTAGCGCCTGGGAACATTCAGTACTTC. This sequence joins TRBV7-2 and TRBJ2-4, with no clear D. The V and J ends lost 0 bases and 7 bases respectively, with 7 bases between them. From germline, CDR1 is SGHTA and CDR2 FQGNSA. The CDR3 runs 13 residues.

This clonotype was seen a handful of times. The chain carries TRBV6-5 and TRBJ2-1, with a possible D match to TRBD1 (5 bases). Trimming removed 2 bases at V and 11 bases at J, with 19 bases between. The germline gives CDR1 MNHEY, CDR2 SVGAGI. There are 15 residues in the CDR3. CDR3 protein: CASSYSQGASSQQFF. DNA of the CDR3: TGTGCCAGCAGTTACAGCCAGGGTGCCAGCTCGCAGCAGTTCTTC.

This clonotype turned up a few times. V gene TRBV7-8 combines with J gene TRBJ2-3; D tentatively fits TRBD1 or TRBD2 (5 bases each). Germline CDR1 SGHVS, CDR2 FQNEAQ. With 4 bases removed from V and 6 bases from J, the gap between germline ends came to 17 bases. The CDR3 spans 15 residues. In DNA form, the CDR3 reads TGTGCCAGCAGCTCTCGACCGGGGCACATGGATACGCAGTATTTT. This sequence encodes CASSSRPGHMDTQYF. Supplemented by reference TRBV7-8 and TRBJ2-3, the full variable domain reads GAGVSQSPRYKVAKRGQDVALRCDPISGHVSLFWYQQALGQGPEFLTYFQNEAQLDKSGLPSDRFFAERPEGSVSTLKIQRTQQEDSAVYLCASSSRPGHMDTQYFGPGTRLTVL.

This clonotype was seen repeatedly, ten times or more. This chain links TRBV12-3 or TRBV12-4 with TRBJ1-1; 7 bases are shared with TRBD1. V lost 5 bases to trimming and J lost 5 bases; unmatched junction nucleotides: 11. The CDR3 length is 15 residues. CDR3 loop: CASSPTTGRYTEAFF. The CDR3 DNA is TGTGCCAGCAGTCCTACGACAGGGAGGTATACTGAAGCTTTCTTT.

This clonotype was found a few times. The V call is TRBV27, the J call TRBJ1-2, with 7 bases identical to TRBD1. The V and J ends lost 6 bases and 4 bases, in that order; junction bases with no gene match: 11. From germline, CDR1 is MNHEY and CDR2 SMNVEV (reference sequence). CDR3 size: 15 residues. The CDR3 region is CASRRQGGGTYGYTF. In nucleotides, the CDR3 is TGTGCCAGCAGAAGGCAGGGGGGGGGAACCTATGGCTACACCTTC.

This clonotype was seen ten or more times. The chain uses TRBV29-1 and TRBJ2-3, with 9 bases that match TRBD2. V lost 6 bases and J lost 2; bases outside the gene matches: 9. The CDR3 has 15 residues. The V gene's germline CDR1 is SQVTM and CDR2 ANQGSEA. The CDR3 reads CSVKLAGAPTDTQYF. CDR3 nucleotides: TGCAGCGTGAAATTAGCGGGGGCACCCACAGATACGCAGTATTTT.

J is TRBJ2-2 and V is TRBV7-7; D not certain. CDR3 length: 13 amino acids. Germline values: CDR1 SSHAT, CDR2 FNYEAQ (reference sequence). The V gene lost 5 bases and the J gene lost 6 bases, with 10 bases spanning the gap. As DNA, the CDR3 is TGTGCCAGCAGCCCACAAAAGGCCGGGGAGCTGTTTTTT. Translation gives CASSPQKAGELFF.

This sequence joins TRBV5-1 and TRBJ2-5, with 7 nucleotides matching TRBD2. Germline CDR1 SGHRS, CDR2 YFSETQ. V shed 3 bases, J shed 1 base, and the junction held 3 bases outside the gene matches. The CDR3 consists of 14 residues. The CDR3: CASSWRTSQETQYF. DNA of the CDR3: TGCGCCAGCAGCTGGAGGACTAGCCAAGAGACCCAGTACTTC.

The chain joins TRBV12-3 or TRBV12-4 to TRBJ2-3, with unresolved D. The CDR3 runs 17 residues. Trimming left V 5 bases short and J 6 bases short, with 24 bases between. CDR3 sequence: CASSRQGPTHPRDTQYF. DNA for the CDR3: TGTGCCAGCAGTCGACAAGGACCAACCCACCCTCGGGATACGCAGTATTTT.

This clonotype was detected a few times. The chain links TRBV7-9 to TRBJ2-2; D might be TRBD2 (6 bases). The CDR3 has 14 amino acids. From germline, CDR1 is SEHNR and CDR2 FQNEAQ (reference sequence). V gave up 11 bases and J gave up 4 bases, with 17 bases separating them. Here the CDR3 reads CARPGGGLTGELFF. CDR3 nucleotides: TGTGCCCGCCCCGGGGGAGGCCTCACCGGGGAGCTGTTTTTT.

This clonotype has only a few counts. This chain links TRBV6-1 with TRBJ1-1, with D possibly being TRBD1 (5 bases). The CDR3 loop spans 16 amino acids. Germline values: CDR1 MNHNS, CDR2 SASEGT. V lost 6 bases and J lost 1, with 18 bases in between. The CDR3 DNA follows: TGTGCCAGCAGCGCTAGTCCAGGGACGGAGAACACTGAAGCTTTCTTT. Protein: CASSASPGTENTEAFF.

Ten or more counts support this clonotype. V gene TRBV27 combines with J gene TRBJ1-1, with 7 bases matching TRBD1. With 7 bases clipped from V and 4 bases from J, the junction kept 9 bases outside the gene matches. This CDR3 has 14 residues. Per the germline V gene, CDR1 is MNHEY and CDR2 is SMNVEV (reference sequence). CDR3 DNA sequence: TGTGCCAGCACCCTTTTCACAGGGGCCACTGAAGCTTTCTTT. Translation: CASTLFTGATEAFF.

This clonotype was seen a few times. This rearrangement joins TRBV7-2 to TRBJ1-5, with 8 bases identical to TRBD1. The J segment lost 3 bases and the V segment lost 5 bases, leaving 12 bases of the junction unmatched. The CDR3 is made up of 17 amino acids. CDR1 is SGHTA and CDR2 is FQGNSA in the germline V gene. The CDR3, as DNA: TGTGCCAGCAGCCCTGGGACAGGATTACAGAACAATCAGCCCCAGCATTTT. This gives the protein CASSPGTGLQNNQPQHF. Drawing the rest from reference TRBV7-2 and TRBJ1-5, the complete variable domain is GAGVSQSPSNKVTEKGKDVELRCDPISGHTALYWYRQSLGQGLEFLIYFQGNSAPDKSGLPSDRFSAERTGGSVSTLTIQRTQQEDSAVYLCASSPGTGLQNNQPQHFGDGTRLSIL.

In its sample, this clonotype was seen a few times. The CDR3 region is CASTLIAVPHQETQYF. The CDR3 DNA sequence: TGTGCCAGCACCCTTATTGCCGTGCCTCACCAAGAGACCCAGTACTTC. This rearrangement joins TRBV11-2 to TRBJ2-5; D call uncertain. With 7 bases removed from V and 0 bases from J, the gap between germline ends came to 18 bases. CDR1 and CDR2 from the germline V gene are SGHAT and FQNNGV. The CDR3 totals 16 residues.

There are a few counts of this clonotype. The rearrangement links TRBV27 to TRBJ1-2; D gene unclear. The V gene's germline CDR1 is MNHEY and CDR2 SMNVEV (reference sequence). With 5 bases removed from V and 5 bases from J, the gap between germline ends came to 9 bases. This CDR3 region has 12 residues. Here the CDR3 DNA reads TGTGCCAGCAGTCCCCTCGGGTATGGCTACACCTTC. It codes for CASSPLGYGYTF.

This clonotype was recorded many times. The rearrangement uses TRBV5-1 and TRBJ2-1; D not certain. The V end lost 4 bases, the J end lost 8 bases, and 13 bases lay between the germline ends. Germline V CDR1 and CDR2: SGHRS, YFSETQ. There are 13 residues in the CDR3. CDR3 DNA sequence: TGCGCCAGCAGCGCTCGCTCAGTGGATGAGCAGTTCTTC. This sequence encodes CASSARSVDEQFF.

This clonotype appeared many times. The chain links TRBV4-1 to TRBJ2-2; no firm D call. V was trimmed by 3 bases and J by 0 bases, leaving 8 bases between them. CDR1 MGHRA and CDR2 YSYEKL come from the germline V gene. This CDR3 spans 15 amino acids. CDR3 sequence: CASSQGVTNTGELFF. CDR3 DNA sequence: TGCGCCAGCAGCCAGGGTGTTACGAACACCGGGGAGCTGTTTTTT.

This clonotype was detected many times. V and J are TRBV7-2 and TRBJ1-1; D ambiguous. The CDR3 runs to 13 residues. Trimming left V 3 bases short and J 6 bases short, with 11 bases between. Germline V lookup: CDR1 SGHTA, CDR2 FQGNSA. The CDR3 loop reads CASSFFSEAEAFF. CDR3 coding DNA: TGTGCCAGCAGCTTTTTTTCGGAGGCTGAAGCTTTCTTT.

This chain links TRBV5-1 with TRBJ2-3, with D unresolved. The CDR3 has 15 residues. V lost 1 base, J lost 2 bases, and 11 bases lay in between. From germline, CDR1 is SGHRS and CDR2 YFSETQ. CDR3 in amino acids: CASSLSDGATDTQYF. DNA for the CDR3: TGCGCCAGCAGCTTGAGCGACGGAGCCACAGATACGCAGTATTTT.